This TCR beta chain was found in a study of identifying expanded T cells in peripheral blood. Broader study findings: Two-week clone count variance significantly increased as total template count grew. Technical replicates showed about 1.1 changed clones; roughly two weeks 15 to 20; four weeks 19.

Measured with immunoSEQ multiplex PCR; TCRdb has only the in-frame clones, and not every one. The table records some 95,000 clones, roughly 86% of them present only once. Healthy donors had no documented immune events, such as infections, while sampled. In the case of this clone: Antigen: not known.

This receptor was identified in a person aged 18 to 70 in good health. What was sequenced was blood.

The CDR3 region is CASSGPQTGFGNTIYF. The CDR3 bases are TGTGCCAGCAGCGGACCCCAGACAGGGTTCGGAAACACCATATATTTT. This chain uses TRBV9 with TRBJ1-3; 7 bases fit TRBD1. The CDR3 totals 16 residues. The junction had 10 bases not matched to a gene; V was cut back by 3 bases and J by 4 bases. Germline CDR1 is SGDLS and CDR2 is YYNGEE.